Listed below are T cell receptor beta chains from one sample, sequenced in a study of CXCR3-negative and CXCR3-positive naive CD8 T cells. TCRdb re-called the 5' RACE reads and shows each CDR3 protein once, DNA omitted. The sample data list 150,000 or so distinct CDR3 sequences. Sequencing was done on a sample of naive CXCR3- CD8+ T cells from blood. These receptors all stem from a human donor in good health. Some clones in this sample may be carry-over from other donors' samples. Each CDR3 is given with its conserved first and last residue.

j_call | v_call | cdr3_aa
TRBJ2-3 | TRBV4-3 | CASSQGLAGGTDTQYF
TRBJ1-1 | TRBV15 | CATSLGTSQNTEAFF
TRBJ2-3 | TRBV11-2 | CASSPRIDTQYF
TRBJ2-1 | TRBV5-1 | CASSLVGTSAYNEQFF
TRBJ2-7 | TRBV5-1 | CASSLYGRQGDEQYF
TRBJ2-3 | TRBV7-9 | CASRPVSSTDTQYF
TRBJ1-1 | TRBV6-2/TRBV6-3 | CASSPLRQFMNTEAFF
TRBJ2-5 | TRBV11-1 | CASSLENQETQYF
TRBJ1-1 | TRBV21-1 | CASSPKSRGRYTEAFF
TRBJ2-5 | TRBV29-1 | CSAGQGPRETQYF
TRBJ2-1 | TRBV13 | CASSPGTGSYNEQFF
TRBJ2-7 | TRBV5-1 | CASSLLDSYEQYF
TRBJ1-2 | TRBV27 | CASSGTGGGAYGYTF
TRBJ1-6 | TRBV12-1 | CASSFSRSSGGDQDNSPLHF
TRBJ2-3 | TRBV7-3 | CASSPLYGLSTDTQYF